The 21 T cell receptor beta chains below were found in one sample sequenced in a study of T cells in women clearing cervical HPV infection. Assay used: immunoSEQ multiplex PCR; TCRdb lists only in-frame clones, some missing. There are around 30,000 clones in the sample, with more than 20% held by the top ten. The sample consisted of blood buffy coat. The receptors were sampled from a woman aged 18-70 years with a cervical HPV16 infection that either progressed to CIN3+ or cleared (not recorded which).

To note about this clone: The CDR3 end is not reached by the read, which stops 3 residues before it; the germline J gene fills it in. The chain uses TRBV19 and TRBJ2-2; D may be TRBD1 (6 bases). Germline V CDR1 and CDR2: LNHDA, SQIVND (reference sequence). This CDR3 is built from 14 residues. V lost 3 bases and J 6 bases, leaving 11 bases between the germline ends. CDR3 sequence: CASSIRGRAGELFF. CDR3 bases read: TGTGCCAGTAGTATCAGGGGTAGGGCCGGGGAG.

The CDR3 reads CASSAVLNTEAFF. The CDR3 bases that were read are TGCGCCAGCAGTGCTGTGTTGAACACTGAA. This chain uses TRBV10-1 with TRBJ1-1, with D unclear. Sequencing ends 3 residues short of the CDR3 end; the germline J gene provides the rest. V was pared by 4 bases and J by 0 bases, with 6 bases between. The germline V gene has CDR1 WNHNN and CDR2 SYGVQD (reference sequence). The CDR3 covers 13 residues.

As to this clone: The read halts 3 residues ahead of the CDR3 end, with the missing end drawn from the germline J gene. The chain joins TRBV30 to TRBJ2-3; 8 bases agree with TRBD2. Germline V gene data show CDR1 as GTSNPN and CDR2 as SVGIG (reference sequence). The CDR3 totals 13 residues. CDR3 residues: CAWSVRERETQYF. The CDR3 bases that were read are TGTGCCTGGAGTGTAAGGGAGCGGGAGACG.

The CDR3 bases that were read are TGTGCCAGCAGCTTAGCCGACAGGGGCACTGAA. It codes for CASSLADRGTE. The whole CDR3 protein is CASSLADRGTEAFF. J is TRBJ1-1 and V is TRBV11-1; 8 nucleotides align to TRBD1. The read finishes 3 residues shy of the CDR3 end, and the germline J gene is used to complete it. Germline values: CDR1 SGHAT, CDR2 FQDESV (reference sequence). CDR3 size: 14 residues. V lost 0 bases, J lost 4 bases, and 1 base stayed unmatched.

Turning to this clone: The CDR3 end lies 3 residues beyond the end of the read and is filled in from the germline J gene. V gene TRBV4-1 combines with J gene TRBJ2-2, with TRBD2 matching over 13 bases. The CDR3 length is 14 residues. The germline CDR1 and CDR2 sequences are MGHRA and YSYEKL. Trimming cost V 9 bases and J 5 bases; bases outside gene matches: 3. The DNA read from the CDR3 is TGCGCCAGTAGACTAGCGGGAGGAACCGGGGAG. Its protein product is CASRLAGGTGE. The entire CDR3 reads CASRLAGGTGELFF.

Here the CDR3 reads CASRVAGETQYF. The part of the CDR3 DNA that was read is TGTGCCAGCAGGGTGGCCGGGGAGACG. The chain employs TRBV2 and TRBJ2-3, with D maybe TRBD2 (5 bases). The read finishes 3 residues shy of the CDR3 end, and the germline J gene is used to complete it. Looked up from germline, CDR1 is SNHLY and CDR2 is FYNNEI. CDR3 length equals 12 residues.

With respect to this clone: The missing CDR3 end, 3 residues past where the read stops, is filled in from the germline J gene. This sequence joins TRBV19 and TRBJ1-2, with 8 bases that match TRBD1. The V and J ends lost 5 bases and 1 base, in that order; junction bases with no gene match: 9. The germline gives CDR1 LNHDA, CDR2 SQIVND (reference sequence). The CDR3 spans 16 residues. The CDR3 region is CASSSTDRGLNYGYTF. Incomplete CDR3 DNA: TGTGCCAGTAGTTCAACCGACAGGGGACTTAACTATGGC.

For this clone: The sequence runs out 3 residues before the end of the CDR3; the remainder is reconstructed from the germline J gene. The chain recombines TRBV19 with TRBJ2-3, with D possibly being TRBD1 (6 bases). CDR1 LNHDA and CDR2 SQIVND come from the germline V gene (reference sequence). The length of the CDR3 is 14 residues. The DNA read from the CDR3 is TGTGCCAGTAGTAAATTACAGGGCCAGGGGACG. It codes for CASSKLQGQGT. The full CDR3 reads CASSKLQGQGTQYF.

Regarding this clone: At one end, the junction sequence differs from germline, possibly due to a read error. The CDR3 end falls 3 residues outside the read, so it is completed with the germline J gene. This rearrangement joins TRBV4-2 to TRBJ2-3, with TRBD2 identical over 9 bases. CDR1 and CDR2 from the germline V gene are LGHNA and YNFKEQ. The CDR3 covers 18 residues. The part of the CDR3 DNA that was read is TGCGCCAGCAGCGTACTGGGATTACGGACTAGCGGCACAGATACG. Encoded protein: CASSVLGLRTSGTDT. The whole CDR3 region reads CASSVLGLRTSGTDTQYF.

About this clone itself: Its ends do not fully match the called genes, so a read error is possible. The observed sequence ends 3 residues before the CDR3 terminus, with the missing tail filled in from the germline J gene. Other DNA sequences in the same sample also yield this CDR3. The chain links TRBV7-8 to TRBJ1-3; 10 bases are a match to TRBD1. The germline V gene encodes CDR1 SGHVS and CDR2 FQNEAQ. This CDR3 is 15 amino acids long. The DNA read from the CDR3 is TGTGCCAGCAGCACTGGGACAGGGGCTGGAAACACA. It specifies CASSTGTGAGNT. The CDR3 in its entirety is CASSTGTGAGNTIYF.

In the case of this clone: The DNA ends 3 residues before the CDR3 does, and the rest of the CDR3 is filled in from the germline J gene. The chain joins TRBV2 to TRBJ2-7; possibly TRBD2 for D (6 bases). Germline CDR1 and CDR2: SNHLY and FYNNEI. V was clipped by 8 bases and J by 6 bases, with 14 bases between them. The CDR3 consists of 12 residues. Partial CDR3 DNA: TGTGCCAGCGCTCTAGCGATCGGCGAG. It codes for CASALAIGE. Given in full, the CDR3 is CASALAIGEQYF.

As to this clone: The read is 3 residues too short to cover the CDR3 end, so that end is filled in from the germline J gene. The chain employs TRBV19 and TRBJ2-1, with D maybe TRBD2 (6 bases). The length of the CDR3 is 16 residues. Per the germline V gene, CDR1 is LNHDA and CDR2 is SQIVND (reference sequence). Trimming removed 3 bases from V and 7 bases from J, with 19 bases in between. The CDR3 DNA, read in part, is TGTGCCAGTAGTATGATAGTAGGGAGCGGGCGGAATGAG. Translated, it gives CASSMIVGSGRNE. The CDR3, in full, reads CASSMIVGSGRNEQFF.

Points on this clone: The CDR3 end lies 3 residues beyond the end of the read and is filled in from the germline J gene. This chain joins TRBV11-2 and TRBJ1-3; D may be TRBD1 (6 bases). This CDR3 has 15 residues. Germline CDR1 SGHAT, CDR2 FQNNGV. V shed 4 bases and J shed 3 bases, with 13 bases lying between them. CDR3 DNA (partial): TGTGCCAGCAGCTCGACACAGGGAGTTGGAAACACC. This gives the protein CASSSTQGVGNT. The CDR3 as a whole reads CASSSTQGVGNTIYF.

The CDR3 loop reads CAWSQRQGEKLFF. CDR3 DNA, as far as it was read: TGTGCCTGGAGCCAACGACAGGGAGAAAAG. The V gene is TRBV30, the J gene TRBJ2-2; the match to TRBD1 covers 7 bases. Read data end 3 residues before the CDR3 end; the end is taken from the germline J gene. CDR1 is GTSNPN and CDR2 is SVGIG in the germline V gene (reference sequence). This CDR3 spans 13 amino acids.

To note about this clone: The CDR3 extends 3 residues past the end of the read, so its final part is completed from the germline J gene. The chain carries TRBV28 and TRBJ2-7; D uncertain. Germline V lookup: CDR1 MDHEN, CDR2 SYDVKM. The CDR3 loop spans 16 amino acids. The ends were cut back, 3 bases at V and 0 bases at J, with 15 bases in the middle. This CDR3 is CASSFKLSVLSYEQYF. The CDR3 DNA, read in part, is TGTGCCAGCAGTTTCAAACTTTCGGTCCTCTCCTACGAG.

As concerns this clone: The sequenced fragment ends 3 residues before the CDR3 boundary, so the rest is inferred from the germline J gene. This chain uses TRBV12-3 or TRBV12-4 with TRBJ2-1; possible D gene TRBD1, 5 bases. Trimming removed 2 bases from V and 3 bases from J, with 11 bases in between. The CDR3 loop spans 15 amino acids. Incomplete CDR3 DNA: TGTGCCAGCAGTTTACGGCAGGGATTCTACAATGAG. It specifies CASSLRQGFYNE. The full CDR3 protein is CASSLRQGFYNEQFF.

About this clone itself: The DNA ends 3 residues before the CDR3 does, and the rest of the CDR3 is filled in from the germline J gene. V gene TRBV19 combines with J gene TRBJ2-4; 9 bases are a match to TRBD1. Germline assignment: CDR1 LNHDA and CDR2 SQIVND (reference sequence). This CDR3 is built from 16 residues. J was trimmed by 7 bases and V by 7 bases; bases with no gene match: 14. The CDR3 reads CASTPGTGKFRNIQYF. The part of the CDR3 DNA that was read is TGTGCCAGTACCCCCGGGACAGGGAAGTTCAGGAACATT.

The CDR3 spells CASSYRSLKTQYF. CDR3 DNA, as far as it was read: TGTGCCAGCAGTTACAGGTCATTAAAGACG. The V call is TRBV6-2 or TRBV6-3, the J call TRBJ2-3; D unresolved. Coverage ceases 3 residues before the CDR3 finishes, and the germline J gene fills in the end. This CDR3 has 13 amino acids. Germline V gene lookup returns CDR1 MNHEY and CDR2 SVGEGT.

In the case of this clone: Coverage ceases 3 residues before the CDR3 finishes, and the germline J gene fills in the end. This rearrangement joins TRBV7-6 to TRBJ2-3, with D tentatively TRBD1 (5 bases). The CDR3 is 16 residues long. Germline CDR1 and CDR2: SGHVS and FNYEAQ. Deletions cut 2 bases from V and 0 bases from J, with 12 bases between. CDR3 bases read: TGTGCCAGCAGCTTATCCAGGGCCCCTAGCACAGATACG. Its protein is CASSLSRAPSTDT. The whole CDR3 protein reads CASSLSRAPSTDTQYF. Full variable domain (outside the CDR3, taken from reference TRBV7-6 and TRBJ2-3): GAGVSQSPRYKVTKRGQDVALRCDPISGHVSLYWYRQALGQGPEFLTYFNYEAQQDKSGLPNDRFSAERPEGSISTLTIQRTEQRDSAMYRCASSLSRAPSTDTQYFGPGTRLTVL.

Of note for this clone: The missing CDR3 end, 3 residues past where the read stops, is filled in from the germline J gene. The chain uses TRBV7-9 and TRBJ1-2, with D tentatively TRBD1 (5 bases). Germline CDR1 SEHNR, CDR2 FQNEAQ (reference sequence). The CDR3 sequence is 15 residues long. The CDR3 bases that were read are TGTGCCAGCAGCCCCCCCCGGGGGACCTACAATGAC. It is translated as CASSPPRGTYND. The whole CDR3 region reads CASSPPRGTYNDYTF. The full variable domain, in which reference TRBV7-9 and TRBJ1-2 provide the parts outside the CDR3, is DTGVSQNPRHKITKRGQNVTFRCDPISEHNRLYWYRQTLGQGPEFLTYFQNEAQLEKSRLLSDRFSAERPKGSFSTLEIQRTEQGDSAMYLCASSPPRGTYNDYTFGSGTRLTVV.

With regard to this clone: The DNA ends 3 residues before the CDR3 does, and the rest of the CDR3 is filled in from the germline J gene. The chain combines TRBV19 with TRBJ1-4, with D perhaps matching TRBD1 (5 bases). The CDR3 is made up of 15 amino acids. Germline loops: CDR1 LNHDA, CDR2 SQIVND (reference sequence). CDR3 region: CASSIAGSGANVLFF. The covered CDR3 bases are TGTGCCAGTAGTATAGCGGGCTCTGGGGCCAACGTA.